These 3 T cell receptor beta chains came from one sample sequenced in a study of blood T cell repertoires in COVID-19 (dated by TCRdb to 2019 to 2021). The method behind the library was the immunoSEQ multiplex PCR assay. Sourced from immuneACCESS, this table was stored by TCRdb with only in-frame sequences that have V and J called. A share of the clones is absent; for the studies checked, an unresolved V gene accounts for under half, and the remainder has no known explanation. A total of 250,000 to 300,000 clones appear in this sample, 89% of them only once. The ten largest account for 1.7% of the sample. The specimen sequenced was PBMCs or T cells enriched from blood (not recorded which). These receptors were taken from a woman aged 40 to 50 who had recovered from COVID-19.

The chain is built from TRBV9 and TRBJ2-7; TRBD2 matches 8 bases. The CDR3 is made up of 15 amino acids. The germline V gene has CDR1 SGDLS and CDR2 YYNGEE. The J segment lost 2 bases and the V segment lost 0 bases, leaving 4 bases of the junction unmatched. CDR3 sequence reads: CASSVAGGKAYEQYF. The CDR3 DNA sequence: TGTGCCAGCAGCGTAGCGGGGGGGAAGGCCTACGAGCAGTACTTC. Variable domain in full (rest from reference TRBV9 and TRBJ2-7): DSGVTQTPKHLITATGQRVTLRCSPRSGDLSVYWYQQSLDQGLQFLIQYYNGEERAKGNILERFSAQQFPDLHSELNLSSLELGDSALYFCASSVAGGKAYEQYFGPGTRLTVT.

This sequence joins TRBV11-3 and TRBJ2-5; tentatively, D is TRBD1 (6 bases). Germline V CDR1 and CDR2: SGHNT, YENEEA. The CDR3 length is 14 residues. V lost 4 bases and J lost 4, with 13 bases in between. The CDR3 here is CASSSRGSPETQYF. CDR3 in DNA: TGTGCCAGCAGCTCGAGGGGGTCCCCAGAGACCCAGTACTTC.

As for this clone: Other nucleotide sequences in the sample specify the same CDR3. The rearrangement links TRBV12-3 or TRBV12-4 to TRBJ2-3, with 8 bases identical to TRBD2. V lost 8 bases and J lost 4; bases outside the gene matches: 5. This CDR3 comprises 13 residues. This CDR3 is CASGTSGADTQYF. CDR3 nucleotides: TGTGCCAGCGGTACTAGCGGAGCAGATACGCAGTATTTT.